These 28 T cell receptor beta chains were sequenced from one sample in a study of Ad26.COV2.S vaccination and SARS-CoV-2 variants. Treatment described: 19 received Ad26.COV2.S at low or high dose, single or two shots; roughly five received placebo; per-sample allocation not given. Sampling was performed 63 days after the first vaccine or placebo injection. The method was immunoSEQ multiplex PCR; TCRdb's version includes in-frame clones alone and lacks a portion of them. The table shows about 320,000 clones, with around four fifths occurring only once. This sample comprised peripheral blood, obtained in a trial of Ad26.COV2.S vaccine versus placebo. These receptors were taken from a person between 18 and 65 years old who received the Ad26.COV2.S COVID-19 vaccine or a placebo.

V and J are TRBV11-2 and TRBJ1-2; D remains unclear. This CDR3 has 12 residues. The germline CDR1 and CDR2 sequences are SGHAT and FQNNGV. Deletions cut 3 bases from V and 2 bases from J, with 4 bases between. The CDR3 DNA reads as TGTGCCAGCAGCTTCCGGAACTATGGCTACACCTTC. This gives the protein CASSFRNYGYTF. The full variable domain, with the rest looked up from reference TRBV11-2 and TRBJ1-2, is EAGVAQSPRYKIIEKRQSVAFWCNPISGHATLYWYQQILGQGPKLLIQFQNNGVVDDSQLPKDRFSAERLKGVDSTLKIQPAKLEDSAVYLCASSFRNYGYTFGSGTRLTVV.

The chain is built from TRBV7-9 and TRBJ2-7, with 9 bases identical to TRBD1. The germline V gene encodes CDR1 SEHNR and CDR2 FQNEAQ (reference sequence). V dropped 5 bases and J dropped 6; count of bases not matched to a gene: 14. The CDR3 is made up of 16 amino acids. The CDR3 nucleotides are TGTGCCAGCAGCCCCTCCGGGACAGGGCCGGGAAGCGAGCAGTACTTC. Protein sequence: CASSPSGTGPGSEQYF.

The chain is built from TRBV28 and TRBJ1-5; D may be TRBD1 (6 bases). Per germline, CDR1 MDHEN and CDR2 SYDVKM. Trimming pared 4 bases from V and 0 bases from J, leaving 22 bases between. The CDR3 has 19 amino acids. The CDR3 region is CASSSPTGNGYLSNQPQHF. CDR3 coding DNA: TGTGCCAGCAGTTCCCCGACAGGTAACGGTTATCTTAGCAATCAGCCCCAGCATTTT.

The chain is built from TRBV11-1 and TRBJ1-1; D perhaps matches TRBD1 (6 bases). The CDR3 spans 15 residues. Germline V gene sequence: CDR1 SGHAT, CDR2 FQDESV (reference sequence). The germline V and J ends were trimmed by 5 bases and 2 bases, with 15 bases remaining between them. The CDR3 DNA reads as TGTGCCAGCAGCCTAATGGGGGGCGGTAACACTGAAGCTTTCTTT. This codes for CASSLMGGGNTEAFF. The full variable domain, completed using reference TRBV11-1 and TRBJ1-1, is EAEVAQSPRYKITEKSQAVAFWCDPISGHATLYWYRQILGQGPELLVQFQDESVVDDSQLPKDRFSAERLKGVDSTLKIQPAELGDSAMYLCASSLMGGGNTEAFFGQGTRLTVV.

This chain joins TRBV5-1 and TRBJ2-1; 9 bases are shared with TRBD1. The ends lost 4 bases at V and 6 bases at J; junction bases unmatched: 8. The CDR3 length is 15 residues. Germline lookup yields CDR1 SGHRS and CDR2 YFSETQ. In DNA form, the CDR3 reads TGCGCCAGCAGCCTGGGACAGGGAGGGTCCAATGAGCAGTTCTTC. Translation: CASSLGQGGSNEQFF.

The J gene is TRBJ1-1, the V gene TRBV5-4; D perhaps matches TRBD1 (5 bases). The V and J ends lost 4 bases and 5 bases respectively, with 15 bases between them. Looked up from germline, CDR1 is SGHNT and CDR2 is YYREEE (reference sequence). This CDR3 is 14 amino acids long. The CDR3 reads CASSPVGGVTEAFF. The CDR3 DNA is TGTGCCAGCAGCCCGGTCGGGGGGGTGACTGAAGCTTTCTTT.

This clone was seen just once. The gene calls are TRBV5-6 and TRBJ1-2; D unclear. CDR1 and CDR2 (germline): SGHDT, YYEEEE. The length of the CDR3 is 13 residues. Trimming removed 0 bases at V and 2 bases at J, with 5 bases between. The CDR3 here is CASSLGRNYGYTF. In DNA, the CDR3 is TGTGCCAGCAGCTTGGGGAGGAACTATGGCTACACCTTC.

The chain combines TRBV5-8 with TRBJ1-1; the D is unclear. Germline CDR1 reads SGHTS; CDR2 reads YDEGEE. This CDR3 comprises 14 residues. Trimming removed 0 bases from V and 4 bases from J, with 10 bases in between. The CDR3 DNA reads TGTGCCAGCAGCTTGGGTTTGTCAGTCACTGAAGCTTTCTTT. It codes for CASSLGLSVTEAFF.

The table lists this clone with a count of one. V and J are TRBV7-9 and TRBJ1-6; TRBD1 aligns across 8 bases. The CDR3 length is 16 residues. Germline trimming cut 1 base from V and 7 bases from J; bases unmatched to any gene: 6. Germline CDR1 reads SEHNR; CDR2 reads FQNEAQ (reference sequence). In DNA, the CDR3 is TGTGCCAGCAGCTTAGTAGCGGGACAGGCGAATTCACCCCTCCACTTT. It translates to CASSLVAGQANSPLHF. Combining the CDR3 with reference TRBV7-9 and TRBJ1-6 gives the whole variable domain DTGVSQNPRHKITKRGQNVTFRCDPISEHNRLYWYRQTLGQGPEFLTYFQNEAQLEKSRLLSDRFSAERPKGSFSTLEIQRTEQGDSAMYLCASSLVAGQANSPLHFGNGTRLTVT.

The V gene is TRBV6-5, the J gene TRBJ1-2; 8 positions agree with TRBD1. This CDR3 comprises 13 residues. Germline CDR1 MNHEY, CDR2 SVGAGI. The junction had 7 bases not matched to a gene; V was cut back by 6 bases and J by 7 bases. As DNA, the CDR3 is TGTGCCAGCAGGGACAGGGTTTTAAGTGGCTACACCTTC. Translating it yields CASRDRVLSGYTF.

CDR3 coding DNA: TGTGCCAGCAGCTTAGGTTGGCGAGGAAGAAGGGCAGATACGCAGTATTTT. This encodes CASSLGWRGRRADTQYF. This chain uses TRBV7-8 with TRBJ2-3; D gene ambiguous. V lost 1 base to trimming and J lost 4 bases, with 18 bases between them. The CDR3 covers 17 residues. Looked up from germline, CDR1 is SGHVS and CDR2 is FQNEAQ.

The CDR3 is CASSINRGSYEQYF. CDR3 nucleotide sequence: TGTGCCAGCAGCATTAACAGGGGCTCCTACGAGCAGTACTTC. This chain links TRBV27 with TRBJ2-7, with 7 bases matching TRBD1. Trimming at V came to 6 bases and at J to 0 bases, leaving 5 bases not matched to a gene. Germline V gene lookup returns CDR1 MNHEY and CDR2 SMNVEV (reference sequence). This CDR3 contains 14 residues.

The chain joins TRBV10-3 to TRBJ1-3, with TRBD1 identical over 9 bases. Trimming took 4 bases from V and 4 from J; bases not matched to a gene: 5. This CDR3 is 15 amino acids long. Germline values: CDR1 ENHRY, CDR2 SYGVKD. CDR3 DNA sequence: TGTGCCATCAGTGCCAACAGGGGGCAAGGAAACACCATATATTTT. Translating it yields CAISANRGQGNTIYF.

There are a few counts of this clone. The rearrangement joins TRBV11-3 to TRBJ2-7, with 12 bases fitting TRBD1. The CDR3 has 16 amino acids. Unmatched junction bases numbered 7, after V lost 5 bases and J lost 2 bases. The germline gives CDR1 SGHNT, CDR2 YENEEA. The CDR3 bases are TGTGCCAGCAGCCTCCCGGGACAGGGGGCCACCTACGAGCAGTACTTC. It yields the protein CASSLPGQGATYEQYF.

The gene calls are TRBV30 and TRBJ1-1; D ambiguous. Looked up from germline, CDR1 is GTSNPN and CDR2 is SVGIG (reference sequence). V lost 0 bases to trimming and J lost 5 bases, with 10 bases between them. The CDR3 runs to 13 residues. In nucleotides, the CDR3 is TGTGCCTGGAGTGTACGGGAGGAGACTGAAGCTTTCTTT. Translated: CAWSVREETEAFF. The variable domain in full, with the rest retrieved from reference TRBV30 and TRBJ1-1, is SQTIHQWPATLVQPVGSPLSLECTVEGTSNPNLYWYRQAAGRGLQLLFYSVGIGQISSEVPQNLSASRPQDRQFILSSKKLLLSDSGFYLCAWSVREETEAFFGQGTRLTVV.

The V gene is TRBV28, the J gene TRBJ2-3; TRBD1 matches at 9 bases. J gave up 1 base and V 7 bases, and 3 bases lay outside the gene matches. Germline V gives CDR1 MDHEN, CDR2 SYDVKM. The CDR3 loop spans 14 amino acids. CDR3 bases: TGTGCCAGCAACCGGGACAGGGGCACAGATACGCAGTATTTT. As protein: CASNRDRGTDTQYF.

The rearrangement links TRBV21-1 to TRBJ2-1; the D call of TRBD1 is as the table states it, not checked on the DNA. TRBV21-1 is a pseudogene locus. The CDR3 is made up of 21 amino acids. CDR3 DNA: TGTGCCAGCAGCAAAGAGCTTTGGCGGACAGCTTCAACTAGCTCCTACAATGAGCAGTTCTTC. Amino acid sequence: CASSKELWRTASTSSYNEQFF.

The rearrangement uses TRBV3-1 (or the pseudogene TRBV3-2) and TRBJ2-3; 7 bases align to TRBD2. CDR3 size: 18 residues. The germline CDR1 and CDR2 sequences are LGHDT and YNNKEL (reference sequence). V lost 3 bases, J lost 4 bases, and 16 bases stayed unmatched. The CDR3 loop reads CASSQAGGGPDPPDTQYF. The DNA for the CDR3 is TGTGCCAGCAGCCAGGCCGGGGGAGGGCCCGACCCGCCAGATACGCAGTATTTT.

The CDR3 nucleotides read TGTGCCAGCAGTCCGAGGGTAGAGCAGTACTTC. It is translated as CASSPRVEQYF. The gene calls are TRBV2 and TRBJ2-7; possibly TRBD2 for D (5 bases). V was clipped by 5 bases and J by 7 bases, with 9 bases between them. The CDR3 covers 11 residues. Germline CDR1 and CDR2: SNHLY and FYNNEI. Using reference TRBV2 and TRBJ2-7 for the parts outside the CDR3, the full variable domain is EPEVTQTPSHQVTQMGQEVILRCVPISNHLYFYWYRQILGQKVEFLVSFYNNEISEKSEIFDDQFSVERPDGSNFTLKIRSTKLEDSAMYFCASSPRVEQYFGPGTRLTVT.

V and J are TRBV4-2 and TRBJ2-5, with D perhaps TRBD1 or TRBD2 (5 bases each). CDR3 length: 15 amino acids. CDR1 is LGHNA, CDR2 YNFKEQ, per germline. V was cut by 1 base and J by 6 bases, with 15 bases left in between. The CDR3 nucleotides read TGTGCCAGCAGCCAAGCGGGACCGGGTGCAAAGACCCAGTACTTC. It encodes CASSQAGPGAKTQYF.

This chain connects TRBV11-2 to TRBJ1-1; TRBD1 matches at 8 bases. The germline CDR1 and CDR2 sequences are SGHAT and FQNNGV. V dropped 7 bases and J dropped 2; count of bases not matched to a gene: 12. The CDR3 consists of 16 residues. CDR3 loop: CASNKDRGRVNTEAFF. For the CDR3, the DNA is TGTGCCAGCAACAAAGACAGGGGTCGGGTCAACACTGAAGCTTTCTTT. The whole variable domain, filled in from reference TRBV11-2 and TRBJ1-1, reads EAGVAQSPRYKIIEKRQSVAFWCNPISGHATLYWYQQILGQGPKLLIQFQNNGVVDDSQLPKDRFSAERLKGVDSTLKIQPAKLEDSAVYLCASNKDRGRVNTEAFFGQGTRLTVV.

In DNA, the CDR3 is TGTGCCAGCAGCTCAGGACAGGCTGGCACCGGGGAGCTGTTTTTT. Translating it yields CASSSGQAGTGELFF. The chain carries TRBV7-3 and TRBJ2-2; 7 positions match TRBD1. Unmatched junction bases numbered 6, after V lost 4 bases and J lost 4 bases. This CDR3 region has 15 residues. CDR1 is SGHTA and CDR2 is FQGTGA in the germline V gene.

V is TRBV19 and J is TRBJ1-1, with D perhaps TRBD1 (6 bases). The CDR3 runs 16 residues. Germline CDR1 is LNHDA and CDR2 is SQIVND (reference sequence). The V end lost 5 bases, the J end lost 2 bases, and 18 bases lay between the germline ends. The CDR3: CASSRRRGTGNTEAFF. CDR3 bases: TGTGCCAGTAGTCGCCGCAGGGGTACGGGCAACACTGAAGCTTTCTTT.

V is TRBV5-4 and J is TRBJ2-2; 11 bases agree with TRBD1. This CDR3 is 15 amino acids long. V trimming: 2 bases; J trimming: 4 bases; junction bases outside the gene matches: 1. The germline V gene has CDR1 SGHNT and CDR2 YYREEE (reference sequence). Here the CDR3 reads CASSLGTGGTGELFF. The CDR3 DNA reads TGTGCCAGCAGCTTAGGGACAGGGGGCACCGGGGAGCTGTTTTTT.

The rearrangement joins TRBV2 to TRBJ2-3, with D maybe TRBD2 (5 bases). Trimming removed 8 bases at V and 0 bases at J, with 9 bases between. CDR1 is SNHLY, CDR2 FYNNEI, per germline. The CDR3 runs 13 residues. As DNA, the CDR3 is TGTGCCAGCGGGAGTCCTAGCACAGATACGCAGTATTTT. It is translated as CASGSPSTDTQYF.

The gene calls are TRBV30 and TRBJ1-3, with no clear D. Looked up from germline, CDR1 is GTSNPN and CDR2 is SVGIG (reference sequence). This CDR3 has 13 amino acids. Between the trimmed V and J ends, which lost 1 base and 0 bases, there was a span of 4 bases. The CDR3 sequence is CAWSAGSGNTIYF. The CDR3 DNA reads as TGTGCCTGGAGTGCCGGCTCTGGAAACACCATATATTTT.

The chain recombines TRBV12-3 or TRBV12-4 with TRBJ2-7; 9 nucleotides agree with TRBD1. Trimming took 9 bases from V and 5 from J; bases not matched to a gene: 8. The CDR3 sequence is 13 residues long. The CDR3 loop reads CASAGTGYHEQYF. Written as DNA, the CDR3 is TGTGCCAGTGCAGGGACAGGGTACCACGAGCAGTACTTC.

This clone occurred a few times. V gene TRBV15 combines with J gene TRBJ2-5, with D perhaps TRBD1 or TRBD2 (6 bases each). V lost 5 bases and J 4 bases, leaving 17 bases between the germline ends. CDR1 is LNHNV, CDR2 YYDKDF, per germline (reference sequence). CDR3 length: 15 residues. Written as DNA, the CDR3 is TGTGCCACCAGCGGGACAAACGACGGGGGAGAGACCCAGTACTTC. This codes for CATSGTNDGGETQYF. Filled out from reference TRBV15 and TRBJ2-5, the complete variable domain reads DAMVIQNPRYQVTQFGKPVTLSCSQTLNHNVMYWYQQKSSQAPKLLFHYYDKDFNNEADTPDNFQSRRPNTSFCFLDIRSPGLGDTAMYLCATSGTNDGGETQYFGPGTRLLVL.